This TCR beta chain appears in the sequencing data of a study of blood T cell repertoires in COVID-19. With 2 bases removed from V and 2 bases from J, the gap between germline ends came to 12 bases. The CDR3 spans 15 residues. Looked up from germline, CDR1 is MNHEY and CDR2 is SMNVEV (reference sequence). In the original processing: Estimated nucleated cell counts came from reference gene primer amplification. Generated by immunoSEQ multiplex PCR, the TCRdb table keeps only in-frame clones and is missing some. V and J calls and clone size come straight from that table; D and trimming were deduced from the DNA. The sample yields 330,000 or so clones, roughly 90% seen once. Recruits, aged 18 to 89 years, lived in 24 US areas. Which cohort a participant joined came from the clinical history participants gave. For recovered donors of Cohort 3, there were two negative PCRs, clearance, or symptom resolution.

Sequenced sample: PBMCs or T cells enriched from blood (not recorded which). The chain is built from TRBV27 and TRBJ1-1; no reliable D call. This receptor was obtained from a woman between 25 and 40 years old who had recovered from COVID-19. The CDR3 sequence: CASSLRWQDNTEAFF. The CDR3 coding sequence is TGTGCCAGCAGTTTAAGGTGGCAGGATAACACTGAAGCTTTCTTT.